A single sample is the source of the 32 T cell receptor beta chains below, sequenced in a study of blood T cell repertoires in COVID-19. Libraries were prepared by immunoSEQ multiplex PCR; TCRdb keeps only in-frame clonotypes and omits some of them. The table records 130,000 to 150,000 clones, around four fifths of them present only once. Sample: PBMCs or T cells enriched from blood (not recorded which). All receptors come from a woman aged 40 to 50 who had recovered from COVID-19.

The V call is TRBV3-1 (or the pseudogene TRBV3-2), the J call TRBJ2-7, with a weak D call TRBD1 (6 bases). In germline, CDR1 is LGHDT, CDR2 YNNKEL (reference sequence). Trimming pared 1 base from V and 2 bases from J, leaving 12 bases between. There are 15 residues in the CDR3. The DNA of the CDR3 is TGTGCCAGCAGCCAAGTATGGACAGCCACCTACGAGCAGTACTTC. Protein product: CASSQVWTATYEQYF.

This clone was detected a few times. The chain combines TRBV14 with TRBJ2-7, with 9 bases fitting TRBD1. The V gene's germline CDR1 is SGHDN and CDR2 FVKESK. The CDR3 sequence is 17 residues long. V was clipped by 3 bases and J by 4 bases; unmatched bases: 13. CDR3 amino acids: CASSHPSTGTGNYEQYF. The CDR3 bases are TGTGCCAGCAGCCACCCATCCACGGGGACAGGGAATTACGAGCAGTACTTC.

This chain joins TRBV18 and TRBJ1-1; unclear D gene. Germline-derived CDR1 and CDR2 are KGHSH and LQKENI. Deletions cut 5 bases from V and 1 base from J, with 17 bases between. This CDR3 spans 16 amino acids. CDR3 in DNA: TGTGCCAGCTCATCGATTGATCGAGGGCCGAACACTGAAGCTTTCTTT. Translated, it gives CASSSIDRGPNTEAFF.

The V gene is TRBV27, the J gene TRBJ1-5; TRBD1 might be the D (5 bases). The CDR3 has 15 residues. The germline V gene encodes CDR1 MNHEY and CDR2 SMNVEV (reference sequence). V was trimmed by 5 bases and J by 3 bases, leaving 14 bases between them. CDR3 in DNA: TGTGCCAGCAGTCCCTGGCAGGGCCTCAATCAGCCCCAGCATTTT. It is translated as CASSPWQGLNQPQHF.

The chain joins TRBV19 to TRBJ1-5; a possible D gene is TRBD1 (5 bases). The CDR3 runs 15 residues. V lost 5 bases to trimming and J lost 6 bases, with 17 bases between them. In germline, CDR1 is LNHDA, CDR2 SQIVND (reference sequence). CDR3 protein: CASSVGAQTSQPQHF. DNA for the CDR3: TGTGCCAGTAGTGTTGGGGCCCAGACTAGTCAGCCCCAGCATTTT.

The CDR3 bases are TGTGCCAGCAGGGGTCGGGGGAAGTCGGACACCGGGGAGCTGTTTTTT. Translation: CASRGRGKSDTGELFF. J is TRBJ2-2 and V is TRBV2; weak D call: TRBD2 (6 bases). The CDR3 covers 16 residues. V was pared by 6 bases and J by 3 bases, with 17 bases between. The germline V gene encodes CDR1 SNHLY and CDR2 FYNNEI.

A few counts support this clone. The rearrangement uses TRBV19 and TRBJ2-7; TRBD2 is a possible D gene (5 bases). This CDR3 comprises 14 residues. Germline lookup yields CDR1 LNHDA and CDR2 SQIVND (reference sequence). The ends were cut back, 3 bases at V and 3 bases at J, with 12 bases in the middle. DNA of the CDR3: TGTGCCAGTAGTATTGCGGGCGAAAACTACGAGCAGTACTTC. Translated, it gives CASSIAGENYEQYF.

Only one count was recorded for this clone. CDR3 DNA sequence: TGTGCCAGTAGCACTCAGGGAACCTATGGCTACACCTTC. Its protein is CASSTQGTYGYTF. V usage is TRBV19 and J usage is TRBJ1-2; TRBD1 is a possible D gene (5 bases). The CDR3 length is 13 residues. Trimming removed 6 bases at V and 4 bases at J, with 12 bases between. Germline V CDR1 and CDR2: LNHDA, SQIVND (reference sequence). The full variable domain, rest sourced from reference TRBV19 and TRBJ1-2, is DGGITQSPKYLFRKEGQNVTLSCEQNLNHDAMYWYRQDPGQGLRLIYYSQIVNDFQKGDIAEGYSVSREKKESFPLTVTSAQKNPTAFYLCASSTQGTYGYTFGSGTRLTVV.

CDR3 in DNA: TGTGCCAGCAGTGATTCAGGGCTTTGGACTGAAGCTTTCTTT. Its protein product is CASSDSGLWTEAFF. The chain couples TRBV2 to TRBJ1-1; D may be TRBD1 (5 bases). The germline V gene has CDR1 SNHLY and CDR2 FYNNEI. The CDR3 runs 14 residues. V was trimmed by 3 bases and J by 5 bases, leaving 13 bases between them.

This sequence joins TRBV27 and TRBJ2-7, with 8 bases aligning to TRBD1. The CDR3 length is 14 residues. Germline trimming cut 4 bases from V and 6 bases from J; bases unmatched to any gene: 8. Looked up from germline, CDR1 is MNHEY and CDR2 is SMNVEV (reference sequence). In DNA form, the CDR3 reads TGTGCCAGCAGTTACGGGACAGGCACGCGCGAGCAGTACTTC. This sequence encodes CASSYGTGTREQYF.

A remark on this clone: Mismatch with germline at one junction end may stem from a read error. V and J are TRBV7-8 and TRBJ2-7; 7 nucleotides agree with TRBD2. CDR3 length equals 12 residues. The V gene's germline CDR1 is SGHVS and CDR2 FQNEAQ. Written as DNA, the CDR3 is TGTGCCAGCAGCTTAGTAGTCGGGAGGCTTCAATTC. Translating it yields CASSLVVGRLQF.

The chain joins TRBV27 to TRBJ1-5; D call uncertain. Between the trimmed V and J ends, which lost 4 bases and 6 bases, there was a span of 13 bases. Germline CDR1 reads MNHEY; CDR2 reads SMNVEV (reference sequence). This CDR3 has 14 amino acids. This CDR3 is CASSSDRVSQPQHF. DNA of the CDR3: TGTGCCAGCAGTTCAGACCGGGTGAGTCAGCCCCAGCATTTT.

This clone was seen more than once but under ten times. The chain recombines TRBV5-1 with TRBJ2-2; TRBD1 might be the D (6 bases). Germline V gives CDR1 SGHRS, CDR2 YFSETQ. The V end lost 4 bases, the J end lost 2 bases, and 12 bases lay between the germline ends. The CDR3 runs 15 residues. CDR3 in amino acids: CASSPRQDNTGELFF. CDR3 coding DNA: TGCGCCAGCAGCCCCCGACAGGACAACACCGGGGAGCTGTTTTTT.

The chain employs TRBV5-1 and TRBJ2-3, with 9 bases matching TRBD2. The CDR3 has 17 amino acids. V lost 0 bases and J lost 4; bases outside the gene matches: 9. Germline V gives CDR1 SGHRS, CDR2 YFSETQ. CDR3 residues: CASSLEAGGGGADTQYF. The CDR3 coding sequence is TGCGCCAGCAGCTTGGAGGCTGGGGGCGGGGGGGCAGATACGCAGTATTTT.

This clone was counted a single time. This chain uses TRBV9 with TRBJ1-5; a weak D match, TRBD1 (5 bases). In germline, CDR1 is SGDLS, CDR2 YYNGEE. Trimming cost V 2 bases and J 4 bases, with 13 bases left between them. This CDR3 contains 15 residues. CDR3: CASSVQGSWNQPQHF. The CDR3, as DNA: TGTGCCAGCAGCGTTCAGGGATCGTGGAATCAGCCCCAGCATTTT. The variable domain in full, with the rest retrieved from reference TRBV9 and TRBJ1-5, is DSGVTQTPKHLITATGQRVTLRCSPRSGDLSVYWYQQSLDQGLQFLIQYYNGEERAKGNILERFSAQQFPDLHSELNLSSLELGDSALYFCASSVQGSWNQPQHFGDGTRLSIL.

The table lists this clone with a count of one. J is TRBJ2-1 and V is TRBV29-1; TRBD2 is a possible D gene (5 bases). Trimming took off 4 bases at V and 2 bases at J, with 6 bases between the two ends. Germline CDR1 SQVTM, CDR2 ANQGSEA. This CDR3 is 12 amino acids long. The CDR3 bases are TGCAGCGTTGTGAGGGCCTACAATGAGCAGTTCTTC. Protein: CSVVRAYNEQFF.

The chain links TRBV18 to TRBJ2-5; 14 bases fit TRBD2. The CDR3 covers 15 residues. The V gene end was trimmed by 3 bases and the J gene end by 5 bases; junction bases not matched to a gene: 2. Germline V gives CDR1 KGHSH, CDR2 LQKENI. The CDR3 coding sequence is TGTGCCAGCTCACCGGGACTAGCGGGAGCGGAGACCCAGTACTTC. It translates to CASSPGLAGAETQYF. Variable domain in full (rest from reference TRBV18 and TRBJ2-5): NAGVMQNPRHLVRRRGQEARLRCSPMKGHSHVYWYRQLPEEGLKFMVYLQKENIIDESGMPKERFSAEFPKEGPSILRIQQVVRGDSAAYFCASSPGLAGAETQYFGPGTRLLVL.

The CDR3: CASSQGARDEKLFF. Written as DNA, the CDR3 is TGTGCCAGCAGCCAAGGGGCGCGGGATGAAAAACTGTTTTTT. The gene calls are TRBV14 and TRBJ1-4; no reliable D call. CDR1 is SGHDN and CDR2 is FVKESK in the germline V gene. The CDR3 covers 14 residues. V was trimmed by 1 base and J by 6 bases, leaving 9 bases between them.

This clone has at least ten counts. The J gene is TRBJ2-5, the V gene TRBV3-1 (or the pseudogene TRBV3-2), with TRBD2 matching over 8 bases. From germline, CDR1 is LGHDT and CDR2 YNNKEL (reference sequence). The J segment lost 3 bases and the V segment lost 0 bases, leaving 15 bases of the junction unmatched. The CDR3 is 19 amino acids. The chain's CDR3 is CASSQDGWGSGSLEETQYF. CDR3 in DNA: TGTGCCAGCAGCCAAGATGGATGGGGAAGCGGGAGTCTGGAAGAGACCCAGTACTTC.

A single count supports this clone. The chain employs TRBV7-9 and TRBJ2-3; 11 bases map to TRBD2. The CDR3 runs to 15 residues. The trim removed 5 bases at V and 4 bases at J, leaving 5 bases unmatched. Germline V gene lookup returns CDR1 SEHNR and CDR2 FQNEAQ (reference sequence). The CDR3 DNA reads TGTGCCAGCAGCGGTAGCGGGGGGGTAGCAGATACGCAGTATTTT. Protein product: CASSGSGGVADTQYF.

The rearrangement links TRBV3-1 (or the pseudogene TRBV3-2) to TRBJ2-7; maybe TRBD2 (6 bases). Trimming shortened V by 0 bases and J by 0 bases, and 12 bases separated the two germline ends. Germline-derived CDR1 and CDR2 are LGHDT and YNNKEL (reference sequence). CDR3 length: 16 residues. CDR3 residues: CASSQDSAGSSYEQYF. The CDR3 DNA is TGTGCCAGCAGCCAAGATTCCGCGGGGAGCTCCTACGAGCAGTACTTC.

This clone was recorded only once. V is TRBV28 and J is TRBJ1-2; 10 positions match TRBD1. Germline loops: CDR1 MDHEN, CDR2 SYDVKM. J was trimmed by 9 bases and V by 5 bases; bases with no gene match: 9. The CDR3 sequence is 14 residues long. CDR3 DNA sequence: TGTGCCAGCAGTGTGGGTGGACAGGGGGGTAGCTACACCTTC. Protein product: CASSVGGQGGSYTF.

A single count supports this clone. The rearrangement uses TRBV3-1 (or the pseudogene TRBV3-2) and TRBJ2-2; D is perhaps TRBD2 (6 bases). The germline CDR1 and CDR2 sequences are LGHDT and YNNKEL (reference sequence). Trimming pared 2 bases from V and 5 bases from J, leaving 9 bases between. This CDR3 spans 14 amino acids. The DNA of the CDR3 is TGTGCCAGCAGCCAACGGGGGAAGACCGGGGAGCTGTTTTTT. Amino acid sequence: CASSQRGKTGELFF.

The chain carries TRBV2 and TRBJ1-2; D ambiguous. The CDR3 has 12 amino acids. V lost 10 bases, J lost 8 bases, and 17 bases lay in between. Germline V gene lookup returns CDR1 SNHLY and CDR2 FYNNEI. CDR3 amino acids: CATEVEATGYTF. The CDR3 DNA is TGTGCCACGGAAGTCGAGGCAACGGGCTACACCTTC.

A word on this clone: This sample includes further DNA sequences coding for the same CDR3. The chain has TRBV5-1 and TRBJ2-7; weak D call: TRBD1 (5 bases). V was shortened by 0 bases and J by 4 bases, with 8 bases between the two germline ends. Germline CDR1 is SGHRS and CDR2 is YFSETQ. The CDR3 contains 13 residues. The CDR3 reads CASSLGQSYEQYF. CDR3 bases: TGCGCCAGCAGCTTGGGACAGTCTTACGAGCAGTACTTC.

This clone was seen more than once but under ten times. The chain carries TRBV2 and TRBJ1-1; possible D gene TRBD1, 6 bases. Germline-derived CDR1 and CDR2 are SNHLY and FYNNEI. The CDR3 totals 14 residues. Trimming pared 6 bases from V and 5 bases from J, leaving 16 bases between. The CDR3 DNA follows: TGTGCCAGCAGCGCCAAGGGGGTGGGTACTGAAGCTTTCTTT. This gives the protein CASSAKGVGTEAFF.

This chain connects TRBV11-2 to TRBJ2-3; TRBD2 matches at 7 bases. The CDR3 loop spans 17 amino acids. With 5 bases clipped from V and 0 bases from J, the junction kept 11 bases outside the gene matches. The germline V gene encodes CDR1 SGHAT and CDR2 FQNNGV. The CDR3 DNA sequence: TGTGCCAGCAGCGTTCGAGCTAGCGGCATTAGCACAGATACGCAGTATTTT. It codes for CASSVRASGISTDTQYF.

CDR3 in amino acids: CASSLVFKLAKNIQYF. The DNA of the CDR3 is TGTGCCAGCAGCTTGGTTTTTAAACTGGCCAAAAACATTCAGTACTTC. The chain joins TRBV11-1 to TRBJ2-4; D is unclear. Trimming cost V 3 bases and J 1 base, with 13 bases left between them. The germline V gene has CDR1 SGHAT and CDR2 FQDESV (reference sequence). This CDR3 spans 16 amino acids.

The chain has TRBV5-1 and TRBJ2-7, with 7 bases identical to TRBD1. CDR1 is SGHRS, CDR2 YFSETQ, per germline. There are 16 residues in the CDR3. The V gene end was trimmed by 0 bases and the J gene end by 1 base; junction bases not matched to a gene: 7. CDR3 in amino acids: CASSLAADRVSYEQYF. CDR3 bases: TGCGCCAGCAGCTTGGCCGCAGACAGGGTGTCCTACGAGCAGTACTTC.

This chain joins TRBV12-5 and TRBJ1-1; TRBD1 agrees at 7 bases. The CDR3 runs to 13 residues. With 2 bases clipped from V and 11 bases from J, the junction kept 8 bases outside the gene matches. Germline CDR1 and CDR2: LGHNT and FRNRAP. The CDR3 bases are TGTGCTAGTGGTTTGAAGGGGGCGATTGGGGCTTTCTTT. Encoded protein: CASGLKGAIGAFF. Combining the CDR3 with reference TRBV12-5 and TRBJ1-1 gives the whole variable domain DARVTQTPRHKVTEMGQEVTMRCQPILGHNTVFWYRQTMMQGLELLAYFRNRAPLDDSGMPKDRFSAEMPDATLATLKIQPSEPRDSAVYFCASGLKGAIGAFFGQGTRLTVV.

The V and J genes are TRBV10-3 and TRBJ1-2; D is unclear. Germline lookup yields CDR1 ENHRY and CDR2 SYGVKD. Between the trimmed V and J ends, which lost 6 bases and 5 bases, there was a span of 13 bases. The CDR3 spans 13 residues. This CDR3 reads CAISEEGVYGYTF. The DNA of the CDR3 is TGTGCCATCAGCGAGGAGGGAGTTTATGGCTACACCTTC.

The chain employs TRBV24-1 and TRBJ1-5; D remains ambiguous. CDR1 and CDR2 from the germline V gene are KGHDR and SFDVKD. Trimming left V 4 bases short and J 1 base short, with 7 bases between. The CDR3 totals 14 residues. CDR3 sequence reads: CATSEGTSNQPQHF. The CDR3 DNA reads as TGTGCCACCAGTGAGGGCACGAGCAATCAGCCCCAGCATTTT.